These 3 T cell receptor beta chains were all obtained from the same sample, sequenced in a study of T cells in Graves' hyperthyroidism and ophthalmopathy. Researchers took RNA transcripts and amplified the TCR beta CDR3 regions from them. The HTBI primer set drove a first-round RT-PCR of the TCR CDR3. TCRdb recomputed calls from the multiplex PCR reads with MiXCR, one row per CDR3 protein. The table includes 480,000 or so distinct CDR3 sequences, about 45% detected once. Sequencing was performed on peripheral blood or thyroid tissue (not recorded which). All receptors derive from an adult woman with Graves' disease, either hyperthyroidism or ophthalmopathy (not recorded which).

This clonotype was found many times. The J gene is TRBJ1-6, the V gene TRBV7-9; 7 bases match TRBD1. The V gene end was trimmed by 5 bases and the J gene end by 7 bases; junction bases not matched to a gene: 8. Germline V gene lookup returns CDR1 SEHNR and CDR2 FQNEAQ (reference sequence). This CDR3 has 15 residues. CDR3 sequence: CASSLPIGGNSPLHF. As DNA, the CDR3 is TGTGCCAGCAGCCTCCCTATAGGGGGCAATTCACCCCTCCACTTT.

At least ten counts were recorded for this clonotype. The CDR3 DNA follows: TGTGCCAGCAGCTTATTAAGGAACACTGAAGCTTTCTTT. Translating gives CASSLLRNTEAFF. V is TRBV7-2 and J is TRBJ1-1; D gene unclear. CDR1 is SGHTA, CDR2 FQGNSA, per germline. Trimming left V 2 bases short and J 1 base short, with 5 bases between. This CDR3 is built from 13 residues. Variable domain in full (rest from reference TRBV7-2 and TRBJ1-1): GAGVSQSPSNKVTEKGKDVELRCDPISGHTALYWYRQSLGQGLEFLIYFQGNSAPDKSGLPSDRFSAERTGGSVSTLTIQRTQQEDSAVYLCASSLLRNTEAFFGQGTRLTVV.

The rearrangement links TRBV10-2 to TRBJ2-5; D possibly uses TRBD1 or TRBD2 (6 bases each). V lost 6 bases, J lost 3 bases, and 11 bases lay in between. Germline values: CDR1 WSHSY, CDR2 SAAADI. The CDR3 sequence is 13 residues long. The CDR3 nucleotides read TGCGCCAGCAGGGAGGGGGGCAAAGAGACCCAGTACTTC. This encodes CASREGGKETQYF.